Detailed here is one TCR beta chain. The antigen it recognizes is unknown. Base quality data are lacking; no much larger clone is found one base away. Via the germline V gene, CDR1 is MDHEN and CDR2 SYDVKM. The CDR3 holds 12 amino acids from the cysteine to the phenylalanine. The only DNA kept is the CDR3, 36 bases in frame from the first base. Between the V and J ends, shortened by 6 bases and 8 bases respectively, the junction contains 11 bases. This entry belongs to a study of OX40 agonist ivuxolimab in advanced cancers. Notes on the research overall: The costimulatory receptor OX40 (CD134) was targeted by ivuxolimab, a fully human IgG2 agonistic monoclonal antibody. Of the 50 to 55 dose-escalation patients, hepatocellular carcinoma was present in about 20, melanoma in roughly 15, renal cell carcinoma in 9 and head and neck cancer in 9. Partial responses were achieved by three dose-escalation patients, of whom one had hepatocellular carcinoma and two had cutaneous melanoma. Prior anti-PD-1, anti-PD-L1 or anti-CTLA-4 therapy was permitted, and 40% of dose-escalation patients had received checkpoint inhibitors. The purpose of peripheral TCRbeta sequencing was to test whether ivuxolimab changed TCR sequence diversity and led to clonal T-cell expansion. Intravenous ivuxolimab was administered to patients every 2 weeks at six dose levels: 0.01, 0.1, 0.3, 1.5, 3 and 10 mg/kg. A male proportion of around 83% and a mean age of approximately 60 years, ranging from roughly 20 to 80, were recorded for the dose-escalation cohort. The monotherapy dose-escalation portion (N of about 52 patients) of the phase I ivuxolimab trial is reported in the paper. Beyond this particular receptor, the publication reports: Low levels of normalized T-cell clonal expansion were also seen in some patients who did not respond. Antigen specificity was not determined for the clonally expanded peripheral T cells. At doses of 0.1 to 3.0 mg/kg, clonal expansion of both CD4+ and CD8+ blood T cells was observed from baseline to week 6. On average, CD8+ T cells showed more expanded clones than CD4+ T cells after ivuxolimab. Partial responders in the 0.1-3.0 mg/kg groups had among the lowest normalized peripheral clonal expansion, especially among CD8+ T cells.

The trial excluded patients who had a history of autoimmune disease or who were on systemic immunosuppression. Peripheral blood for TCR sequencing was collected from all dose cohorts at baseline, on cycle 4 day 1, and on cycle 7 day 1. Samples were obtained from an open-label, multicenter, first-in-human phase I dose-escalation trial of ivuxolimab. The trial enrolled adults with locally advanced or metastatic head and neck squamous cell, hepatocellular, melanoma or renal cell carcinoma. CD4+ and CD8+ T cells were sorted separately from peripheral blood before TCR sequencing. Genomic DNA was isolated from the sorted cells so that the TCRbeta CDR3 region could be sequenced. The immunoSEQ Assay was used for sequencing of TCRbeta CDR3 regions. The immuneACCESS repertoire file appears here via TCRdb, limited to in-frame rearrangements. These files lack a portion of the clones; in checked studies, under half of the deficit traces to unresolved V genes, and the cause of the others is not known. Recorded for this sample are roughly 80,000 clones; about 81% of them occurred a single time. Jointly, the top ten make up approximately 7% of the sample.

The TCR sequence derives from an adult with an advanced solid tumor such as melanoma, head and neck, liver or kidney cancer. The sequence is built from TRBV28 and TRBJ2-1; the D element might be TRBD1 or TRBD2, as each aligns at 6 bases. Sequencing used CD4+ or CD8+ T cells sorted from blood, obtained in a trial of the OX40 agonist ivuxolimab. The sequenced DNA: TGTGCCAGCAGAGGAAGGGGGGATGAGCAGTTCTTC. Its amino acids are CASRGRGDEQFF. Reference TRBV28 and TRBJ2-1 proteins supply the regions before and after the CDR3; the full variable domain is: DVKVTQSSRYLVKRTGEKVFLECVQDMDHENMFWYRQDPGLGLRLIYFSYDVKMKEKGDIPEGYSVSREKKERFSLILESASTNQTSMYLCASRGRGDEQFFGPGTRLTVL.